One and the same sample provided the 24 T cell receptor beta chains below, sequenced in a study of blood T cell repertoires in COVID-19. TCRdb keeps only in-frame clones here, not all; method: immunoSEQ multiplex PCR. The table has 90,000 to 150,000 clones, approximately 70% seen once. Material: peripheral blood. Source of these receptors: a human donor with acute or convalescent COVID-19. The donor label of this sample is uncertain.

The rearrangement links TRBV9 to TRBJ2-3; 8 nucleotides align to TRBD2. The length of the CDR3 is 16 residues. V lost 0 bases, J lost 2 bases, and 5 bases stayed unmatched. Looked up from germline, CDR1 is SGDLS and CDR2 is YYNGEE. The CDR3 sequence is CASSVVSGGITDTQYF. In nucleotides, the CDR3 is TGTGCCAGCAGCGTAGTGAGCGGGGGCATCACAGATACGCAGTATTTT.

The V and J genes are TRBV3-1 (or the pseudogene TRBV3-2) and TRBJ1-2, with D perhaps matching TRBD1 (6 bases). Germline V gene lookup returns CDR1 LGHDT and CDR2 YNNKEL (reference sequence). V was cut by 4 bases and J by 8 bases, with 11 bases left in between. The CDR3 has 12 amino acids. The DNA of the CDR3 is TGTGCCAGCAGCCTGCACAGGGTGGGCTACACCTTC. Translated, it gives CASSLHRVGYTF.

The V call is TRBV27, the J call TRBJ1-2, with 9 bases identical to TRBD1. The length of the CDR3 is 14 residues. V lost 4 bases to trimming and J lost 4 bases; unmatched junction nucleotides: 4. Germline V lookup: CDR1 MNHEY, CDR2 SMNVEV (reference sequence). In DNA form, the CDR3 reads TGTGCCAGCAGTTCGACAGGGGGTGCCTATGGCTACACCTTC. Protein product: CASSSTGGAYGYTF.

For the CDR3, the DNA is TGTGCCAGCAGGAGGGATCTACAGGGGAACTATGGCTACACCTTC. Protein product: CASRRDLQGNYGYTF. This chain connects TRBV6-5 to TRBJ1-2, with 7 bases identical to TRBD1. Germline V gene lookup returns CDR1 MNHEY and CDR2 SVGAGI. The CDR3 is made up of 15 amino acids. V lost 6 bases to trimming and J lost 2 bases; unmatched junction nucleotides: 9.

This chain links TRBV3-1 (or the pseudogene TRBV3-2) with TRBJ2-5; 14 positions match TRBD2. The CDR3 runs 16 residues. V was pared by 3 bases and J by 2 bases, with 2 bases of the junction left unmatched. Per germline, CDR1 LGHDT and CDR2 YNNKEL (reference sequence). The CDR3 sequence is CASSQRTSGGQETQYF. The CDR3 nucleotides read TGTGCCAGCAGCCAGCGGACTAGCGGGGGGCAAGAGACCCAGTACTTC.

The chain links TRBV7-7 to TRBJ2-3, with TRBD2 matching over 12 bases. Germline V gene data show CDR1 as SSHAT and CDR2 as FNYEAQ (reference sequence). The CDR3 is 15 residues long. The J segment lost 6 bases and the V segment lost 5 bases, leaving 6 bases of the junction unmatched. For the CDR3, the DNA is TGTGCCAGCAGCCTCCTAGCGGGGGGGCCGGATACGCAGTATTTT. Translating gives CASSLLAGGPDTQYF.

This clone was picked up a small number of times. The gene calls are TRBV18 and TRBJ1-1, with D tentatively TRBD1 (5 bases). The germline V gene has CDR1 KGHSH and CDR2 LQKENI. This CDR3 contains 14 residues. V lost 3 bases and J lost 3, with 11 bases in between. The CDR3 protein is CASSPTDIYTEAFF. Here the CDR3 DNA reads TGTGCCAGCTCACCGACGGACATTTACACTGAAGCTTTCTTT.

This chain joins TRBV5-1 and TRBJ1-6, with a weak D call TRBD1 (5 bases). V was shortened by 1 base and J by 9 bases, with 17 bases between the two germline ends. The CDR3 runs 16 residues. Germline V gene lookup returns CDR1 SGHRS and CDR2 YFSETQ. The CDR3 protein is CASSLSTGGRGSPLHF. The CDR3 DNA reads TGCGCCAGCAGCTTGTCCACAGGCGGCCGTGGTTCACCCCTCCACTTT.

The rearrangement links TRBV11-2 to TRBJ2-6; 11 bases line up with TRBD1. Germline V gene data show CDR1 as SGHAT and CDR2 as FQNNGV. This CDR3 comprises 19 residues. J was trimmed by 4 bases and V by 6 bases; bases with no gene match: 14. The CDR3 nucleotides read TGTGCCAGCAGTTCAGGGCACGGACAGGGGGCTTCAGGGGCCAACGTCCTGACTTTC. Amino acids: CASSSGHGQGASGANVLTF.

The genes are TRBV15 and TRBJ1-5; no firm D call. This CDR3 contains 13 residues. CDR1 LNHNV and CDR2 YYDKDF come from the germline V gene (reference sequence). V lost 1 base and J lost 7, with 8 bases in between. CDR3 in DNA: TGTGCCACCAGCAGAGCACAGATCCAGCCCCAGCATTTT. Protein sequence: CATSRAQIQPQHF. The full variable domain, its missing parts supplied by reference TRBV15 and TRBJ1-5, is DAMVIQNPRYQVTQFGKPVTLSCSQTLNHNVMYWYQQKSSQAPKLLFHYYDKDFNNEADTPDNFQSRRPNTSFCFLDIRSPGLGDTAMYLCATSRAQIQPQHFGDGTRLSIL.

In its sample, this clone was seen once. The chain couples TRBV10-3 to TRBJ1-2; D remains unclear. The germline V gene has CDR1 ENHRY and CDR2 SYGVKD. The CDR3 consists of 14 residues. Trimming pared 0 bases from V and 2 bases from J, leaving 7 bases between. In DNA, the CDR3 is TGTGCCATCAGTGAGTCGGGCAGCAACTATGGCTACACCTTC. Translation: CAISESGSNYGYTF.

This clone has only one observation. This chain uses TRBV12-5 with TRBJ1-5, with D uncertain. Germline values: CDR1 LGHNT, CDR2 FRNRAP. V lost 0 bases and J 2 bases, leaving 8 bases between the germline ends. There are 15 residues in the CDR3. CDR3 in DNA: TGTGCTAGTGGTTTGGTACTGAGGGGCAATCAGCCCCAGCATTTT. Its protein is CASGLVLRGNQPQHF.

The chain has TRBV28 and TRBJ1-6; no definite D call. Trimming cost V 7 bases and J 5 bases, with 6 bases left between them. The CDR3 has 12 residues. Germline V gene lookup returns CDR1 MDHEN and CDR2 SYDVKM. The DNA of the CDR3 is TGTGCCAGCACGGAGAATAATTCACCCCTCCACTTT. It encodes CASTENNSPLHF.

This chain links TRBV30 with TRBJ1-5; tentatively, D is TRBD1 (5 bases). The V end was cut by 5 bases, the J end by 6 bases, with 11 bases between. This CDR3 is built from 12 residues. CDR1 is GTSNPN and CDR2 is SVGIG in the germline V gene (reference sequence). CDR3 sequence: CAWSGESQPQHF. The CDR3 nucleotides are TGTGCCTGGTCGGGGGAGTCTCAGCCCCAGCATTTT.

The CDR3 DNA reads TGTGCCAGCAGCTTGCTAGCGGAAACCGGGGAGCTGTTTTTT. Translated: CASSLLAETGELFF. The V call is TRBV11-3, the J call TRBJ2-2, with 7 bases lining up with TRBD2. V lost 3 bases and J lost 5; bases outside the gene matches: 3. The CDR3 covers 14 residues. Germline CDR1 is SGHNT and CDR2 is YENEEA.

This clone occurred many times. The chain carries TRBV2 and TRBJ1-2, with 9 bases lining up with TRBD1. The J segment lost 2 bases and the V segment lost 4 bases, leaving 8 bases of the junction unmatched. Germline CDR1 reads SNHLY; CDR2 reads FYNNEI. CDR3 length equals 16 residues. Here the CDR3 reads CASSVTPGQGNYGYTF. The CDR3 coding sequence is TGTGCCAGCAGTGTGACCCCGGGACAGGGAAACTATGGCTACACCTTC.

This rearrangement joins TRBV6-6 to TRBJ2-1, with 11 bases that match TRBD1. The V and J ends lost 4 bases and 6 bases, in that order; junction bases with no gene match: 5. The CDR3 has 15 residues. Germline V gene lookup returns CDR1 MNHNY and CDR2 SVGAGI (reference sequence). CDR3 nucleotides: TGTGCCAGCAGTTCTTCCGGGACAGGGGGCAATGAGCAGTTCTTC. Protein product: CASSSSGTGGNEQFF.

J is TRBJ2-3 and V is TRBV5-1; 11 bases fit TRBD2. CDR1 and CDR2 (germline): SGHRS, YFSETQ. This CDR3 region has 15 residues. V gave up 4 bases and J gave up 7 bases; unmatched junction bases: 8. The CDR3 nucleotides are TGCGCCAGCAGCCTTACTAGCGGGGGCCTAAATACGCAGTATTTT. Encoded protein: CASSLTSGGLNTQYF.

DNA of the CDR3: TGTGCCAGCAGTCCCGAAGGAGGGAGGGGCTGCACTGAAGCTTTCTTT. Translated, it gives CASSPEGGRGCTEAFF. V and J are TRBV21-1 and TRBJ1-1. TRBV21-1 is labeled a pseudogene. This CDR3 contains 16 residues.

The genes are TRBV6-5 and TRBJ1-5; D is undetermined. The V end lost 2 bases, the J end lost 0 bases, and 8 bases lay between the germline ends. Germline V CDR1 and CDR2: MNHEY, SVGAGI. This CDR3 spans 15 amino acids. The CDR3 DNA follows: TGTGCCAGCAGTTACAAACGGTTTAGCAATCAGCCCCAGCATTTT. This encodes CASSYKRFSNQPQHF.

The chain is built from TRBV9 and TRBJ2-3, with a weak D call TRBD1 (5 bases). This CDR3 is built from 16 residues. Germline CDR1 reads SGDLS; CDR2 reads YYNGEE. V lost 3 bases, J lost 5 bases, and 19 bases lay in between. The CDR3 protein is CASSASRTIFLDTQYF. In nucleotides, the CDR3 is TGTGCCAGCAGCGCCTCCAGGACAATTTTTCTAGATACGCAGTATTTT. Looking up the rest from reference TRBV9 and TRBJ2-3 gives the full variable domain: DSGVTQTPKHLITATGQRVTLRCSPRSGDLSVYWYQQSLDQGLQFLIQYYNGEERAKGNILERFSAQQFPDLHSELNLSSLELGDSALYFCASSASRTIFLDTQYFGPGTRLTVL.

The V and J genes are TRBV4-1 and TRBJ1-5; 7 bases match TRBD1. V lost 10 bases, J lost 3 bases, and 12 bases stayed unmatched. The CDR3 is made up of 15 amino acids. CDR1 and CDR2 from the germline V gene are MGHRA and YSYEKL. The CDR3 loop is CATSGTANDNQPQHF. In nucleotides, the CDR3 is TGCGCCACTTCCGGGACAGCGAACGACAATCAGCCCCAGCATTTT.

This clone has at least ten counts. The V gene is TRBV9, the J gene TRBJ1-1; no reliable D call. This CDR3 spans 13 amino acids. Per germline, CDR1 SGDLS and CDR2 YYNGEE. Trimming stripped 1 base from V and 3 bases from J, with 7 bases between. CDR3 loop: CASSVTGHTEAFF. The CDR3 DNA is TGTGCCAGCAGCGTAACCGGTCACACTGAAGCTTTCTTT.

The chain uses TRBV6-5 and TRBJ2-7; the match to TRBD2 covers 8 bases. This CDR3 has 15 amino acids. Germline CDR1 reads MNHEY; CDR2 reads SVGAGI. With V trimmed by 6 bases and J by 3 bases, 10 bases remained unmatched. The CDR3 nucleotides are TGTGCCAGCAGATCCGGGACCGGGGGGGACTACGAGCAGTACTTC. Its protein is CASRSGTGGDYEQYF.